The next 11 T cell receptor beta chains were all read from a single sample in a study of blood T cell repertoires in COVID-19. Assay used: immunoSEQ multiplex PCR; TCRdb lists only in-frame clones, some missing. The data show more than 200,000 clones, approximately 86% seen once. The sample consisted of peripheral blood. Receptors originate from a man aged 25 to 40 with active or convalescent COVID-19.

This chain joins TRBV7-2 and TRBJ2-1; 9 nucleotides line up with TRBD2. With V trimmed by 1 base and J by 6 bases, 7 bases remained unmatched. The CDR3 has 16 amino acids. Germline loops: CDR1 SGHTA, CDR2 FQGNSA. DNA for the CDR3: TGTGCCAGCAGCTTAGAATCGGCTAGCGGGGCCAATGAGCAGTTCTTC. Its translation: CASSLESASGANEQFF.

The chain couples TRBV5-8 to TRBJ2-5; D is possibly TRBD2 (5 bases). Trimming cost V 6 bases and J 4 bases, with 10 bases left between them. The germline V gene has CDR1 SGHTS and CDR2 YDEGEE. The CDR3 contains 12 residues. Written as DNA, the CDR3 is TGTGCCAGCAACGGAGGAGGAGAGACCCAGTACTTC. Translated: CASNGGGETQYF.

The chain combines TRBV18 with TRBJ1-1; tentatively, D is TRBD1 (6 bases). The V gene lost 3 bases and the J gene lost 2 bases, with 13 bases spanning the gap. Germline values: CDR1 KGHSH, CDR2 LQKENI. The CDR3 has 15 amino acids. In DNA, the CDR3 is TGTGCCAGCTCACCTACCAGGGGCGATAACACTGAAGCTTTCTTT. This gives the protein CASSPTRGDNTEAFF. Full variable domain (rest looked up from reference TRBV18 and TRBJ1-1): NAGVMQNPRHLVRRRGQEARLRCSPMKGHSHVYWYRQLPEEGLKFMVYLQKENIIDESGMPKERFSAEFPKEGPSILRIQQVVRGDSAAYFCASSPTRGDNTEAFFGQGTRLTVV.

V gene TRBV7-9 combines with J gene TRBJ2-7, with D possibly matching TRBD2 (5 bases). Germline values: CDR1 SEHNR, CDR2 FQNEAQ (reference sequence). V lost 5 bases, J lost 0 bases, and 17 bases lay in between. The CDR3 has 16 amino acids. CDR3 sequence (DNA): TGTGCCAGCAGCCCCCCGGCGGGCATCTACTCCTACGAGCAGTACTTC. It is translated as CASSPPAGIYSYEQYF.

V and J are TRBV9 and TRBJ1-2; TRBD1 matches 7 bases. V was clipped by 3 bases and J by 4 bases; unmatched bases: 12. The CDR3 contains 16 residues. The germline V gene encodes CDR1 SGDLS and CDR2 YYNGEE. CDR3: CASSGRDSLLPYGYTF. The CDR3 coding sequence is TGTGCCAGCAGCGGTAGGGACAGCTTACTCCCCTATGGCTACACCTTC.

The V gene is TRBV27, the J gene TRBJ2-5, with D perhaps matching TRBD1 (7 bases). This CDR3 has 15 residues. Trimming stripped 8 bases from V and 1 base from J, with 17 bases between. In germline, CDR1 is MNHEY, CDR2 SMNVEV (reference sequence). The CDR3, as DNA: TGTGCCAGCGTTGCCAGGGGGGATATCCAAGAGACCCAGTACTTC. Translated, it gives CASVARGDIQETQYF.

The rearrangement uses TRBV13 and TRBJ1-1; D is perhaps TRBD1 (6 bases). The CDR3 is made up of 15 amino acids. From germline, CDR1 is PRHDT and CDR2 FYEKMQ (reference sequence). Trimming cost V 5 bases and J 4 bases, with 17 bases left between them. In nucleotides, the CDR3 is TGTGCCAGCAGCCTGCAAGGGGGGGTTGGCACTGAAGCTTTCTTT. This gives the protein CASSLQGGVGTEAFF.

Here the CDR3 reads CASSPKNRGLTEAFF. CDR3 in DNA: TGTGCCAGCTCACCAAAAAACAGGGGTCTAACTGAAGCTTTCTTT. The chain combines TRBV18 with TRBJ1-1, with 7 bases lining up with TRBD1. The CDR3 runs 15 residues. V shed 2 bases, J shed 5 bases, and the junction held 8 bases outside the gene matches. From germline, CDR1 is KGHSH and CDR2 LQKENI.

The J gene is TRBJ1-2, the V gene TRBV25-1, with a tentative D call TRBD1 (5 bases). Looked up from germline, CDR1 is MGHDK and CDR2 is SYGVNS. The V end lost 2 bases, the J end lost 4 bases, and 5 bases lay between the germline ends. This CDR3 comprises 12 residues. The CDR3 sequence is CASSEQGYGYTF. The CDR3 DNA sequence: TGTGCCAGCAGTGAACAGGGCTATGGCTACACCTTC.

The V call is TRBV29-1, the J call TRBJ1-5, with 9 bases identical to TRBD1. The trim removed 4 bases at V and 4 bases at J, leaving 5 bases unmatched. Germline assignment: CDR1 SQVTM and CDR2 ANQGSEA. The CDR3 is 14 amino acids. CDR3 region: CSVGTGQGNQPQHF. DNA for the CDR3: TGCAGCGTTGGAACAGGACAGGGGAATCAGCCCCAGCATTTT.

This clone appeared a single time. The rearrangement links TRBV10-2 to TRBJ1-2; 8 nucleotides agree with TRBD1. The V and J ends lost 8 bases and 1 base, in that order; junction bases with no gene match: 6. From germline, CDR1 is WSHSY and CDR2 SAAADI. This CDR3 spans 14 amino acids. CDR3 sequence: CASSQGANNYGYTF. As DNA, the CDR3 is TGCGCCAGCTCGCAGGGGGCGAATAACTATGGCTACACCTTC.